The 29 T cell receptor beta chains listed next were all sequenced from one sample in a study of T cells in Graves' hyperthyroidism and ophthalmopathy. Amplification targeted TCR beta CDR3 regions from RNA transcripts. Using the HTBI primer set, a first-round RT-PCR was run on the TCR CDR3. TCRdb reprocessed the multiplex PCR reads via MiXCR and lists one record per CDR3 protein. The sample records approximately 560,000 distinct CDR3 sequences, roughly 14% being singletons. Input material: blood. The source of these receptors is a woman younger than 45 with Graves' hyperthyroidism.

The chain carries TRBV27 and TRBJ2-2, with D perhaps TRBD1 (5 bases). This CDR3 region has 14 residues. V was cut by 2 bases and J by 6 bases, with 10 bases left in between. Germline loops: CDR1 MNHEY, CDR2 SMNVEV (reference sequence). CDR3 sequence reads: CASSLGWGAGELFF. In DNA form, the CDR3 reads TGTGCCAGCAGTTTAGGGTGGGGCGCCGGGGAGCTGTTTTTT.

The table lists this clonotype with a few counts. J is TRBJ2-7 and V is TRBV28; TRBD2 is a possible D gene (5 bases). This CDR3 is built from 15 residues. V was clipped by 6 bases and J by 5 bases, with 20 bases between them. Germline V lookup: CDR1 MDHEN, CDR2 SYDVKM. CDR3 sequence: CASSFGNSGSNEQYF. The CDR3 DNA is TGTGCCAGCAGCTTCGGGAATTCGGGTTCCAACGAGCAGTACTTC. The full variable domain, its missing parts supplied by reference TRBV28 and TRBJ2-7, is DVKVTQSSRYLVKRTGEKVFLECVQDMDHENMFWYRQDPGLGLRLIYFSYDVKMKEKGDIPEGYSVSREKKERFSLILESASTNQTSMYLCASSFGNSGSNEQYFGPGTRLTVT.

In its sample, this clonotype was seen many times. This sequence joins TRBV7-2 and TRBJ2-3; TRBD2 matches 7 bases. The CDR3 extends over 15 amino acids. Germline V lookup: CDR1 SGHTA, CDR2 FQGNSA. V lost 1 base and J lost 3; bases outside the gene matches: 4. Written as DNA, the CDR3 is TGTGCCAGCAGCTTAGATGGCGGGAGAACAGATACGCAGTATTTT. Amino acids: CASSLDGGRTDTQYF.

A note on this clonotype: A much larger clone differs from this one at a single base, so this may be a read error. This CDR3 is CASSFEDGAYGYTF. CDR3 DNA sequence: TGCGCCAGCAGCTTCGAGGACGGGGCCTATGGCTACACCTTC. The chain combines TRBV5-1 with TRBJ1-2; D may be TRBD1 (5 bases). The CDR3 consists of 14 residues. Germline V gene sequence: CDR1 SGHRS, CDR2 YFSETQ. Trimming removed 2 bases at V and 4 bases at J, with 12 bases between.

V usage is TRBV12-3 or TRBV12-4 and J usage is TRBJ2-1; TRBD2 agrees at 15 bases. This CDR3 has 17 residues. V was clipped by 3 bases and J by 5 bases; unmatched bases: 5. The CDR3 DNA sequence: TGTGCCAGCAGTTTGGGACTAGCGGGAGGAGTAAACAATGAGCAGTTCTTC. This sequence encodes CASSLGLAGGVNNEQFF.

As DNA, the CDR3 is TGTGCCAGCAGTCCGTCTGGGACAGCGTACGAGCAGTACTTC. It codes for CASSPSGTAYEQYF. This chain links TRBV27 with TRBJ2-7, with 7 nucleotides matching TRBD1. V trimming: 5 bases; J trimming: 4 bases; junction bases outside the gene matches: 8. Germline V gene data show CDR1 as MNHEY and CDR2 as SMNVEV (reference sequence). The CDR3 spans 14 residues.

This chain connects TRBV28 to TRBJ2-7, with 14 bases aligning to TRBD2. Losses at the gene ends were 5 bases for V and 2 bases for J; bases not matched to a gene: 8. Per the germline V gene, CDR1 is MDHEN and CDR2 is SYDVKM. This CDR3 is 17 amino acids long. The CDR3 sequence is CASSPSGTSGSTYEQYF. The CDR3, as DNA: TGTGCCAGCAGTCCTTCCGGGACTAGCGGGAGTACCTACGAGCAGTACTTC.

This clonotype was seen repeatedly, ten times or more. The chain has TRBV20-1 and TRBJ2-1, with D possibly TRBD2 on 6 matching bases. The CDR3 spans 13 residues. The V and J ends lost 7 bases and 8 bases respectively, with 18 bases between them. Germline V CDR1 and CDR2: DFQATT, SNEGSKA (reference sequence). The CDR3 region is CSGEAGDLYEQFF. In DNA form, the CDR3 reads TGCAGTGGGGAAGCGGGCGACTTGTATGAGCAGTTCTTC.

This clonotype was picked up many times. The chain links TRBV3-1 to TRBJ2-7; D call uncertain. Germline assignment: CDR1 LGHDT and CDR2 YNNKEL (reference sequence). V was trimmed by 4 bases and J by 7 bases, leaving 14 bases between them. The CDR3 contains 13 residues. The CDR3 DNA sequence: TGTGCCAGCAGCCCCCTCCCTACTCGTGAGCAGTACTTC. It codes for CASSPLPTREQYF.

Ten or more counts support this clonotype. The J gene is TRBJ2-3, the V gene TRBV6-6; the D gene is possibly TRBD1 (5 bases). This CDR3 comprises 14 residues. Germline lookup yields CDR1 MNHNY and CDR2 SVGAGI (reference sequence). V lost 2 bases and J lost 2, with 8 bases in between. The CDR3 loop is CASSYRGFTDTQYF. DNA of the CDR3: TGTGCCAGCAGTTACAGGGGATTCACAGATACGCAGTATTTT.

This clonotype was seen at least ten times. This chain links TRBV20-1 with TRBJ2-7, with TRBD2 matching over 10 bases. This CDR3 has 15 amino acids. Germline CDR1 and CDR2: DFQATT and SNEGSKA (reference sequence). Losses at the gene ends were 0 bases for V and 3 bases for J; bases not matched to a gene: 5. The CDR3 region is CSARDLAGEVYEQYF. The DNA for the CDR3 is TGCAGTGCTAGAGATCTAGCGGGAGAAGTCTACGAGCAGTACTTC.

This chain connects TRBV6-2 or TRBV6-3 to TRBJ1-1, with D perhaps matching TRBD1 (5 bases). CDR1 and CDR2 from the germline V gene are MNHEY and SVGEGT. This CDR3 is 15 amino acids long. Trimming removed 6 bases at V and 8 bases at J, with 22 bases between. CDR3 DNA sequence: TGTGCCAGCAGCCGCATGGGGGACGGGGGGACGGAAGCTTTCTTT. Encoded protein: CASSRMGDGGTEAFF.

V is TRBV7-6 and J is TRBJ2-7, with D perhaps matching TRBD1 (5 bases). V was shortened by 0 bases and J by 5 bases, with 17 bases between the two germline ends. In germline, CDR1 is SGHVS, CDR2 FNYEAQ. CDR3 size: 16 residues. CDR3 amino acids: CASSLAGSGFRDEQYF. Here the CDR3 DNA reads TGTGCCAGCAGCTTAGCGGGATCGGGTTTCAGGGACGAGCAGTACTTC.

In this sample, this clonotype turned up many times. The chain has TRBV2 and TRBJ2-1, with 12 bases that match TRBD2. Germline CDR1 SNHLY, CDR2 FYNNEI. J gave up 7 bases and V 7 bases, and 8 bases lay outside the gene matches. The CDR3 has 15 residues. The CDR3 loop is CASNPTSGSGNEQFF. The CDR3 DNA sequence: TGTGCCAGCAATCCGACTAGCGGGAGCGGTAATGAGCAGTTCTTC.

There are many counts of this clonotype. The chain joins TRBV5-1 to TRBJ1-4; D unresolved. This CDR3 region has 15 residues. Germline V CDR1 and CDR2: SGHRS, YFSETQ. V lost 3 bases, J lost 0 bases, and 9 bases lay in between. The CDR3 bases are TGCGCCAGCAGCTCGGGGAGGCCAACTAATGAAAAACTGTTTTTT. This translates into CASSSGRPTNEKLFF.

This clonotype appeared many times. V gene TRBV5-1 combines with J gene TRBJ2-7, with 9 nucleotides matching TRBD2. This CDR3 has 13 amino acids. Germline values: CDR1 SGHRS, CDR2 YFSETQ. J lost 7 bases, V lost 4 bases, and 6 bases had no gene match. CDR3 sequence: CASSGAGGLEQYF. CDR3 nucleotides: TGCGCCAGCAGCGGAGCGGGAGGACTAGAGCAGTACTTC.

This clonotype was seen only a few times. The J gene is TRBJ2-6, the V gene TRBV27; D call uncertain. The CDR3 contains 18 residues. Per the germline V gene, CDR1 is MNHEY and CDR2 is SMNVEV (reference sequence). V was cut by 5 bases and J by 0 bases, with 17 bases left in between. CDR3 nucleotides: TGTGCCAGCAGTCGTGTCTTGTGGGCCCACTCTGGGGCCAACGTCCTGACTTTC. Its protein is CASSRVLWAHSGANVLTF.

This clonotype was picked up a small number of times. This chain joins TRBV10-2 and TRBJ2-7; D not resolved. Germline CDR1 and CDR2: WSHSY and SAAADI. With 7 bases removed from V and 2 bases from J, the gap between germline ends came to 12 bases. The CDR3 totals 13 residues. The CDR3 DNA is TGCGCCAGCAACGAACACCCAACCTACGAGCAGTACTTC. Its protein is CASNEHPTYEQYF.

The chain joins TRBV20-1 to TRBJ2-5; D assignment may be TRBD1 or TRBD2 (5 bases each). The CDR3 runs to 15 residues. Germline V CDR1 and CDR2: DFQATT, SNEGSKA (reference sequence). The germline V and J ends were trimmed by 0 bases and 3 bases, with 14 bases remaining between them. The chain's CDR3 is CSARDYRDPKETQYF. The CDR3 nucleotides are TGCAGTGCTAGAGACTACCGGGACCCTAAAGAGACCCAGTACTTC.

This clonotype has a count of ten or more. CDR3 region: CASRSSGLAGGTDTQYF. CDR3 coding DNA: TGTGCCAGCAGATCCTCGGGCCTAGCGGGAGGCACAGATACGCAGTATTTT. V usage is TRBV28 and J usage is TRBJ2-3; 10 positions match TRBD2. With V trimmed by 6 bases and J by 1 base, 10 bases remained unmatched. Germline lookup yields CDR1 MDHEN and CDR2 SYDVKM. This CDR3 has 17 amino acids.

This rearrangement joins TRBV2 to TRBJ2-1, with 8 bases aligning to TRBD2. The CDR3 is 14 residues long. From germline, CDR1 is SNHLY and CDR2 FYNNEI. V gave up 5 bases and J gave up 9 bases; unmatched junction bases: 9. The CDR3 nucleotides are TGTGCCAGCAGTTCGCCAGCGGGAGCGGGTGAGCAGTTCTTC. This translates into CASSSPAGAGEQFF.

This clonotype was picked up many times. CDR3 in DNA: TGTGCCAGCAGCCCGGACGCATCCTACGAGCAGTACTTC. Its protein is CASSPDASYEQYF. The V call is TRBV27, the J call TRBJ2-7, with D unclear. The germline V gene encodes CDR1 MNHEY and CDR2 SMNVEV (reference sequence). Between the trimmed V and J ends, which lost 6 bases and 1 base, there was a span of 10 bases. The CDR3 length is 13 residues.

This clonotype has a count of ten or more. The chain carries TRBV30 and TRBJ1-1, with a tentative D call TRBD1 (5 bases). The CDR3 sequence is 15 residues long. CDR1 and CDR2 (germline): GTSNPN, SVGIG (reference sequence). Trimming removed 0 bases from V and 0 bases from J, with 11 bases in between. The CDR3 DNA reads TGTGCCTGGAGTGTACGGGACCGGATGAACACTGAAGCTTTCTTT. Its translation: CAWSVRDRMNTEAFF.

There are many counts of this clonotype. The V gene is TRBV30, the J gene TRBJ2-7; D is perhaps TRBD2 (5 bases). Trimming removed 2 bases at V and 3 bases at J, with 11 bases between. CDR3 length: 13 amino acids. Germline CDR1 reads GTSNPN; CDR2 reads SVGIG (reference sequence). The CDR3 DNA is TGTGCCTGGAGTAAGGACTCTGACTACGAGCAGTACTTC. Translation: CAWSKDSDYEQYF.

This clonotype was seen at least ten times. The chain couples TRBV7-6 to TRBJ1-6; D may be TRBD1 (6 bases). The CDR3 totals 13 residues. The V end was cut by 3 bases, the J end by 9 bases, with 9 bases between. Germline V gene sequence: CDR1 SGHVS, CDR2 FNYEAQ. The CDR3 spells CASSFKQGSPLHF. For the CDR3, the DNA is TGTGCCAGCAGCTTTAAACAGGGTTCACCCCTCCACTTT.

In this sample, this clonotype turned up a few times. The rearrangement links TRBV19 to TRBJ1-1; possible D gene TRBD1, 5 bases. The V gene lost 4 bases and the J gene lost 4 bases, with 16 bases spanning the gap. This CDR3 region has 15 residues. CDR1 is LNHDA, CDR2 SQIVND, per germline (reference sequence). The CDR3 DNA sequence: TGTGCCAGTAGTACCTTGGGGCCCCGTTCCACTGAAGCTTTCTTT. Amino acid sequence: CASSTLGPRSTEAFF.

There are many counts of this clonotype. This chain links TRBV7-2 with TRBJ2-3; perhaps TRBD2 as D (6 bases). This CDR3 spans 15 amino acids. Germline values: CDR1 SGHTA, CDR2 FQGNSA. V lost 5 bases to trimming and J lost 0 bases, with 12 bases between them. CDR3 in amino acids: CASSPDYLSTDTQYF. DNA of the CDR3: TGTGCCAGCAGCCCGGACTACCTCAGCACAGATACGCAGTATTTT.

CDR3 DNA: TGTGCCAGCAGTTACTCTAAAACGGGGAGCACTGAAGCTTTCTTT. Protein: CASSYSKTGSTEAFF. The gene calls are TRBV6-2 or TRBV6-3 and TRBJ1-1; D gene unclear. The CDR3 is 15 amino acids. Trimming took 0 bases from V and 4 from J, leaving 12 bases between them. Germline CDR1 MNHEY, CDR2 SVGEGT.

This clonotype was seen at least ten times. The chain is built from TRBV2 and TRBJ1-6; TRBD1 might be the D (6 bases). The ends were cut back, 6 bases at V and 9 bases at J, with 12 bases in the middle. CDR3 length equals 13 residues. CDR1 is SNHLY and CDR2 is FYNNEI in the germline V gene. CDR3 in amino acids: CASRTIQGSPLHF. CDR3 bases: TGTGCCAGCAGGACCATACAGGGTTCACCCCTCCACTTT. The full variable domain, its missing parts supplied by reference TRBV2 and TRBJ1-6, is EPEVTQTPSHQVTQMGQEVILRCVPISNHLYFYWYRQILGQKVEFLVSFYNNEISEKSEIFDDQFSVERPDGSNFTLKIRSTKLEDSAMYFCASRTIQGSPLHFGNGTRLTVT.